The 28 T cell receptor beta chains listed next were all sequenced from one sample in a study of neurological immune-mediated disorders. TCRdb called the 5' RACE reads again in MiXCR, with one record for every CDR3 protein. The table shows almost 85,000 distinct CDR3 sequences, with 2% to 3% occurring only once. The sample was PBMCs. All receptors come from a woman in her thirties with multiple sclerosis.

The table lists this clonotype with many counts. The rearrangement uses TRBV25-1 and TRBJ1-2, with D possibly being TRBD1 (5 bases). This CDR3 has 13 amino acids. V was clipped by 7 bases and J by 8 bases, with 17 bases between them. Germline CDR1 is MGHDK and CDR2 is SYGVNS. CDR3 nucleotides: TGTGCCAGCACCCCAGGGTCACGGGGCGGCTACACCTTC. Translated, it gives CASTPGSRGGYTF.

This clonotype was counted many times. This rearrangement joins TRBV5-6 to TRBJ2-7; TRBD1 matches 8 bases. The V gene end was trimmed by 2 bases and the J gene end by 2 bases; junction bases not matched to a gene: 6. This CDR3 region has 15 residues. Per the germline V gene, CDR1 is SGHDT and CDR2 is YYEEEE. This CDR3 is CASSLYRDRTYEQYF. DNA for the CDR3: TGTGCCAGCAGCTTATATCGGGACAGGACCTACGAGCAGTACTTC. Looking up the rest from reference TRBV5-6 and TRBJ2-7 gives the full variable domain: DAGVTQSPTHLIKTRGQQVTLRCSPKSGHDTVSWYQQALGQGPQFIFQYYEEEERQRGNFPDRFSGHQFPNYSSELNVNALLLGDSALYLCASSLYRDRTYEQYFGPGTRLTVT.

This clonotype was counted many times. CDR3: CASSYGGRAPTQYF. The CDR3 DNA reads TGTGCCAGCAGTTATGGCGGGAGGGCCCCTACGCAGTATTTT. The V call is TRBV6-6, the J call TRBJ2-3; 9 bases agree with TRBD2. The V gene end was trimmed by 3 bases and the J gene end by 8 bases; junction bases not matched to a gene: 6. Germline-derived CDR1 and CDR2 are MNHNY and SVGAGI (reference sequence). The CDR3 covers 14 residues.

At least ten counts were recorded for this clonotype. The chain links TRBV7-2 to TRBJ2-7; 14 bases line up with TRBD2. The V segment lost 1 base and the J segment 5 bases; nucleotides outside the gene matches: 4. The CDR3 extends over 16 amino acids. Germline CDR1 reads SGHTA; CDR2 reads FQGNSA. As DNA, the CDR3 is TGTGCCAGCAGCTTAGAGGGACTAGCGGGAGTACACGAGCAGTACTTC. Its protein is CASSLEGLAGVHEQYF.

This clonotype was observed many times. The gene calls are TRBV10-3 and TRBJ1-4; tentatively, D is TRBD1 (6 bases). The CDR3 runs to 12 residues. CDR1 ENHRY and CDR2 SYGVKD come from the germline V gene. Trimming took off 3 bases at V and 10 bases at J, with 9 bases between the two ends. The CDR3 sequence is CAISDEGGKLFF. CDR3 DNA sequence: TGTGCCATCAGTGATGAAGGGGGAAAACTGTTTTTT.

The chain recombines TRBV4-2 with TRBJ1-1; no reliable D call. Trimming stripped 0 bases from V and 4 bases from J, with 9 bases between. Germline V gene lookup returns CDR1 LGHNA and CDR2 YNFKEQ. This CDR3 has 14 residues. The CDR3 DNA follows: TGTGCCAGCAGCCAAGATATTTCCGGCACTGAAGCTTTCTTT. Amino acid sequence: CASSQDISGTEAFF.

This clonotype was observed at least ten times. CDR3: CASSYSRQSEQFF. The CDR3 DNA sequence: TGTGCCAGCAGTTACTCGAGACAGTCAGAGCAGTTCTTC. The rearrangement uses TRBV6-5 and TRBJ2-1; D possibly corresponds to TRBD1 (5 bases). V lost 0 bases and J lost 10, with 10 bases in between. The germline CDR1 and CDR2 sequences are MNHEY and SVGAGI. This CDR3 has 13 residues.

In its sample, this clonotype was seen a few times. A much larger clone differs from this one at a single base, so this may be a read error. The chain employs TRBV7-8 and TRBJ1-1; D call uncertain. V shed 5 bases and J shed 1 base, with 23 bases lying between them. CDR1 is SGHVS, CDR2 FQNEAQ, per germline. This CDR3 contains 18 residues. The CDR3 region is CASSPGGHQGYENTEAFF. The CDR3 DNA sequence: TGTGCCAGCAGCCCAGGTGGGCACCAAGGGTATGAGAACACTGAAGCTTTCTTT. The variable domain in full, completed from reference TRBV7-8 and TRBJ1-1, reads GAGVSQSPRYKVAKRGQDVALRCDPISGHVSLFWYQQALGQGPEFLTYFQNEAQLDKSGLPSDRFFAERPEGSVSTLKIQRTQQEDSAVYLCASSPGGHQGYENTEAFFGQGTRLTVV.

This clonotype was detected ten times or more. The chain carries TRBV20-1 and TRBJ2-6; TRBD1 aligns across 9 bases. The germline V gene encodes CDR1 DFQATT and CDR2 SNEGSKA (reference sequence). J lost 4 bases, V lost 5 bases, and 9 bases had no gene match. The CDR3 runs to 16 residues. The CDR3 nucleotides are TGCAGTGCTGACCGGGACAGGGCGTCGGGGGCCAACGTCCTGACTTTC. This sequence encodes CSADRDRASGANVLTF.

At least ten counts were recorded for this clonotype. J is TRBJ2-1 and V is TRBV27, with TRBD2 matching over 8 bases. There are 14 residues in the CDR3. V dropped 7 bases and J dropped 7; count of bases not matched to a gene: 9. The germline V gene has CDR1 MNHEY and CDR2 SMNVEV (reference sequence). CDR3 DNA sequence: TGTGCCAGCATCGGGAGGGGAGGGAGAAATGAGCAGTTCTTC. It translates to CASIGRGGRNEQFF.

This clonotype came up many times. The genes are TRBV27 and TRBJ2-7; D is uncertain. Looked up from germline, CDR1 is MNHEY and CDR2 is SMNVEV (reference sequence). The CDR3 runs to 15 residues. Trimming shortened V by 6 bases and J by 4 bases, and 19 bases separated the two germline ends. The CDR3 region is CASSLLVASTYEQYF. The CDR3 DNA sequence: TGTGCCAGCAGCCTTCTCGTGGCCTCTACATACGAGCAGTACTTC.

This clonotype was seen repeatedly, ten times or more. This sequence joins TRBV15 and TRBJ2-7, with D possibly TRBD2 on 6 matching bases. CDR3 length: 13 amino acids. CDR1 LNHNV and CDR2 YYDKDF come from the germline V gene (reference sequence). The V end was cut by 4 bases, the J end by 11 bases, with 18 bases between. The CDR3 reads CATSTRDFPEKYF. Here the CDR3 DNA reads TGTGCCACCAGCACAAGGGACTTCCCGGAGAAGTACTTC.

This clonotype was counted many times. The J gene is TRBJ2-5, the V gene TRBV7-9; 9 bases are a match to TRBD2. The germline V gene has CDR1 SEHNR and CDR2 FQNEAQ (reference sequence). The CDR3 sequence is 15 residues long. Germline trimming cut 4 bases from V and 1 base from J; bases unmatched to any gene: 4. Here the CDR3 DNA reads TGTGCCAGCAGCTCACTGACTAGCGGCCAAGAGACCCAGTACTTC. It specifies CASSSLTSGQETQYF.

There are many counts of this clonotype. The chain links TRBV7-2 to TRBJ2-3, with 9 bases fitting TRBD2. Trimming at V came to 1 base and at J to 4 bases, leaving 6 bases not matched to a gene. CDR1 and CDR2 from the germline V gene are SGHTA and FQGNSA. The CDR3 extends over 16 amino acids. The chain's CDR3 is CASSLVGTSLPDTQYF. CDR3 nucleotides: TGTGCCAGCAGCTTAGTGGGGACTAGCTTGCCAGATACGCAGTATTTT.

This clonotype appeared many times. V gene TRBV5-1 combines with J gene TRBJ2-2; TRBD2 is a possible D gene (6 bases). Per the germline V gene, CDR1 is SGHRS and CDR2 is YFSETQ. V shed 1 base and J shed 5 bases, with 9 bases lying between them. The CDR3 has 14 residues. CDR3 in DNA: TGCGCCAGCAGCTTGAATGCGGGGACCGGGGAGCTGTTTTTT. It is translated as CASSLNAGTGELFF.

The table lists this clonotype with many counts. The chain links TRBV5-4 to TRBJ2-7, with unresolved D. The germline gives CDR1 SGHNT, CDR2 YYREEE (reference sequence). V lost 5 bases and J 7 bases, leaving 19 bases between the germline ends. CDR3 length: 14 residues. CDR3 bases: TGTGCCAGCAGTCCGGCCACTTCCTCTTTTGAGCAGTACTTC. Protein sequence: CASSPATSSFEQYF.

This clonotype was recorded at least ten times. This chain connects TRBV15 to TRBJ2-5, with TRBD2 identical over 8 bases. Germline lookup yields CDR1 LNHNV and CDR2 YYDKDF (reference sequence). With 0 bases clipped from V and 5 bases from J, the junction kept 8 bases outside the gene matches. This CDR3 has 16 amino acids. CDR3 in amino acids: CATSRDSASGFETQYF. The CDR3 bases are TGTGCCACCAGCAGAGATTCGGCTAGCGGGTTTGAGACCCAGTACTTC. The variable domain in full, completed from reference TRBV15 and TRBJ2-5, reads DAMVIQNPRYQVTQFGKPVTLSCSQTLNHNVMYWYQQKSSQAPKLLFHYYDKDFNNEADTPDNFQSRRPNTSFCFLDIRSPGLGDTAMYLCATSRDSASGFETQYFGPGTRLLVL.

In its sample, this clonotype was seen many times. The V gene is TRBV28, the J gene TRBJ2-3; 8 bases match TRBD2. In germline, CDR1 is MDHEN, CDR2 SYDVKM. The CDR3 runs 15 residues. Unmatched junction bases numbered 5, after V lost 6 bases and J lost 0 bases. The CDR3 sequence: CASSKLAESTDTQYF. For the CDR3, the DNA is TGTGCCAGCAGCAAACTAGCGGAAAGCACAGATACGCAGTATTTT.

Ten or more counts support this clonotype. This rearrangement joins TRBV20-1 to TRBJ2-3, with 9 nucleotides matching TRBD2. V gave up 5 bases and J gave up 1 base; unmatched junction bases: 1. CDR1 and CDR2 (germline): DFQATT, SNEGSKA (reference sequence). The CDR3 loop spans 13 amino acids. As DNA, the CDR3 is TGCAGTGCTCGGACTAGCGGCACAGATACGCAGTATTTT. Protein product: CSARTSGTDTQYF.

This clonotype was found many times. The chain links TRBV7-2 to TRBJ2-5; unclear D gene. The germline gives CDR1 SGHTA, CDR2 FQGNSA. V lost 5 bases and J 5 bases, leaving 9 bases between the germline ends. The CDR3 spans 12 residues. The CDR3 here is CASSQVQETQYF. The CDR3 DNA follows: TGTGCCAGCAGCCAAGTACAGGAGACCCAGTACTTC.

This clonotype was found many times. The V and J genes are TRBV19 and TRBJ1-5, with D possibly being TRBD1 (6 bases). The CDR3 length is 15 residues. V gave up 7 bases and J gave up 0 bases, with 13 bases separating them. CDR1 LNHDA and CDR2 SQIVND come from the germline V gene (reference sequence). The CDR3 reads CASKGRGYSNQPQHF. As DNA, the CDR3 is TGTGCCAGTAAGGGAAGGGGGTATAGCAATCAGCCCCAGCATTTT.

This clonotype has a count of ten or more. This sequence joins TRBV7-9 and TRBJ2-1; 7 bases match TRBD2. The CDR3 has 14 amino acids. Germline CDR1 SEHNR, CDR2 FQNEAQ (reference sequence). The junction had 10 bases not matched to a gene; V was cut back by 5 bases and J by 9 bases. The CDR3 region is CASSLRDQRGEQFF. In DNA form, the CDR3 reads TGTGCCAGCAGCCTTCGGGACCAGCGGGGTGAGCAGTTCTTC.

This clonotype was counted at least ten times. This chain uses TRBV7-6 with TRBJ2-2; TRBD2 matches 9 bases. CDR1 and CDR2 (germline): SGHVS, FNYEAQ. Trimming took 7 bases from V and 7 from J; bases not matched to a gene: 13. This CDR3 comprises 16 residues. CDR3 in amino acids: CASIGLAGSSGGELFF. In nucleotides, the CDR3 is TGTGCCAGCATTGGGCTAGCGGGATCCTCGGGCGGGGAGCTGTTTTTT.

This clonotype was counted ten times or more. The genes are TRBV14 and TRBJ2-7; D uncertain. Germline lookup yields CDR1 SGHDN and CDR2 FVKESK. This CDR3 spans 16 amino acids. Trimming removed 4 bases at V and 7 bases at J, with 23 bases between. The CDR3 bases are TGTGCCAGCAGCCCTCTAGGTCTGCCCGGGTTCGGTGAGCAGTACTTC. Protein product: CASSPLGLPGFGEQYF.

The sample holds many counts of this clonotype. This sequence joins TRBV12-3 or TRBV12-4 and TRBJ1-2; TRBD1 might be the D (5 bases). V lost 6 bases and J 1 base, leaving 12 bases between the germline ends. The CDR3 is 14 amino acids. CDR3 nucleotide sequence: TGTGCCAGCAGCGGACAAGTTTTTAACTATGGCTACACCTTC. This translates into CASSGQVFNYGYTF.

Of note for this clonotype: Relative to the germline gene, one junction end is altered; a read error may explain this. V gene TRBV18 combines with J gene TRBJ2-2; TRBD1 agrees at 7 bases. The germline gives CDR1 KGHSH, CDR2 LQKENI. The CDR3 contains 15 residues. Here the CDR3 reads CASSPISGGSGELFF. The CDR3 DNA follows: TGTGCCAGCTCACCTATCTCAGGGGGATCCGGGGAGCTTTTTTTT.

This clonotype has at least ten counts. This chain uses TRBV10-1 with TRBJ1-1; maybe TRBD1 (6 bases). The CDR3 consists of 14 residues. Trimming removed 0 bases from V and 5 bases from J, with 10 bases in between. Germline CDR1 WNHNN, CDR2 SYGVQD (reference sequence). CDR3 loop: CASSESRRGTEAFF. In DNA, the CDR3 is TGCGCCAGCAGTGAGTCCCGAAGGGGGACTGAAGCTTTCTTT.

In its sample, this clonotype was seen many times. The rearrangement joins TRBV2 to TRBJ1-1, with D unclear. The CDR3 totals 19 residues. The germline V gene has CDR1 SNHLY and CDR2 FYNNEI. V shed 7 bases and J shed 1 base, with 28 bases lying between them. CDR3 amino acids: CASTPGLLDLRIPNTEAFF. The CDR3 DNA sequence: TGTGCCAGCACCCCGGGGTTGTTGGATCTCCGAATACCGAACACTGAAGCTTTCTTT.